The 8 T cell receptor beta chains below all came from one sample that was sequenced in a study of spatial heterogeneity in lung cancer (dated by TCRdb to 2018 to 2020). The time point label here, explained by the study, means: blood at routine non-recurrence follow-up after resection. The library was built by means of 5' RACE. These reads were obtained on a NextSeq 500. TCRdb reworked the public reads: Q25 trimming with fastp, MiXCR clone assembly, productive beta chains retained. Rows merge per CDR3 protein into single entries with the most common DNA and genes. The sample includes about 100,000 distinct CDR3 sequences, with 15% to 20% observed a single time. Less than 25% of the sample is taken by the ten largest. This sample comprised PBMCs, obtained at follow-up. The source is a male donor with early-stage non-small cell lung cancer.

This clonotype was observed a handful of times. The genes are TRBV7-3 and TRBJ2-5; TRBD1 agrees at 8 bases. J lost 1 base, V lost 5 bases, and 6 bases had no gene match. Germline assignment: CDR1 SGHTA and CDR2 FQGTGA. This CDR3 is built from 15 residues. The CDR3 protein is CASSPTGEPQETQYF. The CDR3 DNA reads as TGTGCCAGCAGCCCGACAGGGGAGCCCCAAGAGACCCAGTACTTC.

V gene TRBV2 combines with J gene TRBJ1-1; 11 positions match TRBD1. Trimming removed 8 bases from V and 3 bases from J; junction bases left unmatched: 5. Germline assignment: CDR1 SNHLY and CDR2 FYNNEI. This CDR3 has 14 residues. As DNA, the CDR3 is TGTGCCAGCGAGGACAGGGGGCAATACACTGAAGCTTTCTTT. Protein sequence: CASEDRGQYTEAFF.

A few counts support this clonotype. The chain combines TRBV7-2 with TRBJ1-5; no reliable D call. The V end was cut by 3 bases, the J end by 7 bases, with 10 bases between. The germline V gene encodes CDR1 SGHTA and CDR2 FQGNSA. The CDR3 sequence is 13 residues long. CDR3 in DNA: TGTGCCAGCAGCTTTGACATCCGGCAGCCCCAGCATTTT. Its protein product is CASSFDIRQPQHF.

This clonotype was detected only a few times. The rearrangement uses TRBV20-1 and TRBJ2-5; 13 positions match TRBD2. The J segment lost 5 bases and the V segment lost 6 bases, leaving 6 bases of the junction unmatched. The germline gives CDR1 DFQATT, CDR2 SNEGSKA (reference sequence). CDR3 length: 14 amino acids. The CDR3 sequence is CSAVTSGRAETQYF. DNA for the CDR3: TGCAGTGCCGTCACTAGCGGGAGGGCGGAGACCCAGTACTTC.

This clonotype was seen at least ten times. J is TRBJ2-3 and V is TRBV29-1; 9 bases are shared with TRBD1. The germline gives CDR1 SQVTM, CDR2 ANQGSEA. The ends lost 5 bases at V and 7 bases at J; junction bases unmatched: 7. The CDR3 has 13 residues. CDR3 DNA sequence: TGCAGCGTTCCGGGACAGGGAGGAAATACGCAGTATTTT. Its protein is CSVPGQGGNTQYF.

The table lists this clonotype with many counts. The CDR3 spells CASSAGEGRGGNQPQHF. CDR3 DNA sequence: TGTGCCAGCAGTGCCGGGGAGGGGCGCGGCGGCAATCAGCCCCAGCATTTT. The V and J genes are TRBV12-3 or TRBV12-4 and TRBJ1-5; the D gene is possibly TRBD1 (5 bases). Trimming removed 5 bases at V and 2 bases at J, with 19 bases between. The CDR3 contains 17 residues.

Concerning this clonotype: The junction differs from germline at one of its ends, possibly a read error. CDR3 bases: TGCGCCAACAGCTTTGACAGGGGTGTTGATGGCTACACCTTC. Protein: CANSFDRGVDGYTF. V and J are TRBV4-3 and TRBJ1-2; TRBD1 matches 8 bases. CDR1 LGHNA and CDR2 YSLEER come from the germline V gene. CDR3 length: 14 residues.

The chain recombines TRBV5-5 with TRBJ2-7; D is ambiguous. Trimming took 3 bases from V and 0 from J, leaving 19 bases between them. CDR3 size: 17 residues. Germline V gene sequence: CDR1 SGHKS, CDR2 YYEKEE (reference sequence). The CDR3: CASSSASTAISSYEQYF. The CDR3 DNA reads as TGTGCCAGCAGCTCGGCTTCCACAGCTATCAGCTCCTACGAGCAGTACTTC.